The present TCR beta chain was sequenced within a study of blood T cell repertoires in COVID-19. J was trimmed by 2 bases and V by 5 bases; bases with no gene match: 7. The germline gives CDR1 LNHDA, CDR2 SQIVND (reference sequence). This CDR3 region has 15 residues. Repertoires were generated with immunoSEQ multiplex PCR, while TCRdb's copy carries only in-frame clones and drops some. Of around 90,000 clones in the sample, almost 90% were seen once. The chain has TRBV19 and TRBJ2-7, with 9 bases aligning to TRBD1. The sample was peripheral blood. The origin of this receptor is a man between 45 and 60 years old with COVID-19, enrolled during active disease. The CDR3, as DNA: TGTGCCAGTAGTGCGGCCGGGACAGGGACCTACGAGCAGTACTTC. It specifies CASSAAGTGTYEQYF. The entire variable domain, with the rest obtained from reference TRBV19 and TRBJ2-7, is as follows: DGGITQSPKYLFRKEGQNVTLSCEQNLNHDAMYWYRQDPGQGLRLIYYSQIVNDFQKGDIAEGYSVSREKKESFPLTVTSAQKNPTAFYLCASSAAGTGTYEQYFGPGTRLTVT.